This T cell receptor beta chain appears in the sequencing data of a study of follicular helper T cells after annual influenza vaccination. Across the whole study: Days 0, 7 and 28 post-vaccination were the blood draw times.

Time point indicated: 2014-2015 season, pre-vaccination. CDR1 is SGHNT and CDR2 is YYREEE in the germline V gene (reference sequence). V was pared by 2 bases and J by 6 bases, with 9 bases between. The CDR3 extends over 13 amino acids. Sequencing was performed with immunoSEQ multiplex PCR; in TCRdb, only in-frame clones are kept and a portion is missing. In the table there are 10,000 to 15,000 clones, around 82% of which are singletons. The specimen comprised CXCR5- memory CD4+ T cells sorted from blood, sampled on the day of influenza vaccination. The genes are TRBV5-4 and TRBJ2-1, with unresolved D. This clonotype originated in an adult who received the influenza vaccine. The CDR3 spells CASSFFSANEQFF. CDR3 coding DNA: TGTGCCAGCAGCTTTTTCTCAGCCAATGAGCAGTTCTTC.